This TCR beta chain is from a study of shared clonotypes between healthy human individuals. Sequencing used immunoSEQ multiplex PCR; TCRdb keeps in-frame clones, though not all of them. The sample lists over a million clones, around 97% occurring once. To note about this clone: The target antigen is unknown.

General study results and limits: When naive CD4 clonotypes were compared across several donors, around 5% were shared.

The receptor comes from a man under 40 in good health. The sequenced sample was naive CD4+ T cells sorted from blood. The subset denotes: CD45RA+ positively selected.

The CDR3 DNA reads as TGTGCCTGGAGTGTACATCGCAGCACAGATACGCAGTATTTT. This gives the protein CAWSVHRSTDTQYF. The rearrangement joins TRBV30 to TRBJ2-3; D gene uncertain. In germline, CDR1 is GTSNPN, CDR2 SVGIG (reference sequence). The CDR3 consists of 14 residues. V lost 0 bases and J 0 bases, leaving 7 bases between the germline ends.